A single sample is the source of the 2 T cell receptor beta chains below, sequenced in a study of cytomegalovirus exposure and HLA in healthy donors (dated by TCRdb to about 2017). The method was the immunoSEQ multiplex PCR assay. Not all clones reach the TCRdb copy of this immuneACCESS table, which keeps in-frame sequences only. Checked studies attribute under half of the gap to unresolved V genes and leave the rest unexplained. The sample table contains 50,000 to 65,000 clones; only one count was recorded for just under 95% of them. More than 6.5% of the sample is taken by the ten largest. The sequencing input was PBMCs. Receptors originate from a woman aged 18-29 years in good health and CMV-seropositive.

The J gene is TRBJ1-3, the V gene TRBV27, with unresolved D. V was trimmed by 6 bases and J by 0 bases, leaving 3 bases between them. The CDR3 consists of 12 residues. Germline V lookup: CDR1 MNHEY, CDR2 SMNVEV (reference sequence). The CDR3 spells CASRSSGNTIYF. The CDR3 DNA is TGTGCCAGCAGGAGCTCTGGAAACACCATATATTTT.

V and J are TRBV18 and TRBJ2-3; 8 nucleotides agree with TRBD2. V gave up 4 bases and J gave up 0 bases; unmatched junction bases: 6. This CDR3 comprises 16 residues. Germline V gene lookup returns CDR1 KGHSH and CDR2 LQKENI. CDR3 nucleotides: TGTGCCAGCTCACAAGGGAGCGGGAGAAGCACAGATACGCAGTATTTT. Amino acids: CASSQGSGRSTDTQYF.